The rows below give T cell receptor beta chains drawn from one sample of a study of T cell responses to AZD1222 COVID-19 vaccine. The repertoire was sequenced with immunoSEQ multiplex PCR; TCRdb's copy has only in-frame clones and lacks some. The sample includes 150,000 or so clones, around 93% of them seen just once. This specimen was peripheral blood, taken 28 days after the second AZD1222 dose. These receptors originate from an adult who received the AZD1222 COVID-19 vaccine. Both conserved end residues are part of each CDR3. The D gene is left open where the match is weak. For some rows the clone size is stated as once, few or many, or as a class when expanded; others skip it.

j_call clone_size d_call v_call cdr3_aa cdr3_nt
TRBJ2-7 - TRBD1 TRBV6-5 CASSYQWTGPYEQYF TGTGCCAGCAGTTACCAATGGACAGGACCCTACGAGCAGTACTTC
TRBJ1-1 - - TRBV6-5 CASSYYGLDTEAFF TGTGCCAGCAGTTATTACGGGTTGGACACTGAAGCTTTCTTT
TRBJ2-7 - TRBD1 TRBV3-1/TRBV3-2 CASSQDPGQVGYF TGTGCCAGCAGCCAAGATCCAGGACAGGTGGGGTACTTC
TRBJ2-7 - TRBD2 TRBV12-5 CASAPGTSGVNYEQYF TGTGCTAGTGCTCCCGGGACTAGCGGGGTTAACTACGAGCAGTACTTC
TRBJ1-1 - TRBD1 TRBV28 CASSRTGQGTTEAFF TGTGCCAGCAGCAGAACCGGACAGGGTACGACTGAAGCTTTCTTT
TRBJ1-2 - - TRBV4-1 CASSQELPRPSADYGYTF TGCGCCAGCAGCCAAGAACTCCCACGACCTTCGGCGGACTATGGCTACACCTTC
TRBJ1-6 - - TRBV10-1 CASSGGGRYSPLHF TGCGCCAGCAGTGGCGGGGGGCGTTATTCACCCCTCCACTTT
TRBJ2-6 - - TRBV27 CASSAFSGANVLTF TGTGCCAGCAGTGCCTTCTCTGGGGCCAACGTCCTGACTTTC
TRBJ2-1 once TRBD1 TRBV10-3 CAIELGTGSYNEQFF TGTGCCATAGAGCTTGGGACAGGGAGCTACAATGAGCAGTTCTTC
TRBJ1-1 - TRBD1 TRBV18 CASSPQGAGAFF TGTGCCAGCTCACCACAGGGGGCGGGAGCTTTCTTT
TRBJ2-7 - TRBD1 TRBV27 CASSPQTGGYEQYF TGTGCCAGCAGTCCGCAGACAGGGGGCTACGAGCAGTACTTC
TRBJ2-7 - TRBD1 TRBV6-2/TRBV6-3 CASSKDRSGSYEQYF TGTGCCAGCAGTAAGGACAGGTCCGGGTCCTACGAGCAGTACTTC
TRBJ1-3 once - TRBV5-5 CASSLGRSSSGNTIYF TGTGCCAGCAGCCTGGGACGGTCAAGCTCTGGAAACACCATATATTTT
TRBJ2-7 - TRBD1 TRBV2 CASSSGQVVSEQYF TGTGCCAGCAGTTCGGGACAGGTGGTGTCGGAGCAGTACTTC
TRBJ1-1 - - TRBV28 CASSRGRPQNTEAFF TGTGCCAGCAGTCGGGGGCGCCCCCAGAACACTGAAGCTTTCTTT
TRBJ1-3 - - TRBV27 CASRRTQQAGGNTIYF TGTGCCAGCAGAAGGACCCAACAAGCAGGTGGAAACACCATATATTTT
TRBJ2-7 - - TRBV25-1 CASSQDRAYEQYF TGTGCCAGCAGTCAGGACCGGGCCTACGAGCAGTACTTC
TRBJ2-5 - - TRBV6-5 CASSYPPGGGMETQYF TGTGCCAGCAGTTACCCCCCTGGGGGAGGAATGGAGACCCAGTACTTC
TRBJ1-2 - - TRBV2 CASSRDWGRTYGYTF TGTGCCAGCAGCAGAGACTGGGGACGGACCTATGGCTACACCTTC
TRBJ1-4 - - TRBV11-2 CASSPNRVTNEKLFF TGTGCCAGCAGCCCTAACAGGGTGACTAATGAAAAACTGTTTTTT
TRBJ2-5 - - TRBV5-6 CASSWRQPSGETQYF TGTGCCAGCAGCTGGAGACAGCCCTCAGGGGAGACCCAGTACTTC
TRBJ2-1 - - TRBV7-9 CASSPKTYNEQFF TGTGCCAGCAGCCCTAAGACCTACAATGAGCAGTTCTTC
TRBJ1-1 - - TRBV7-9 CASSSPRERTEAFF TGTGCCAGCAGCTCCCCAAGGGAGCGCACTGAAGCTTTCTTT
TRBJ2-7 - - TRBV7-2 CASSFRVGVTYEQYF TGTGCCAGCAGCTTCCGGGTGGGGGTGACCTACGAGCAGTACTTC
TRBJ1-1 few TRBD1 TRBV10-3 CAISEGTDEAFF TGTGCCATCAGTGAGGGGACAGATGAAGCTTTCTTT
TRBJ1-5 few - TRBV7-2 CASSLRQDAPQHF TGTGCCAGCAGCTTGAGGCAGGACGCGCCCCAGCATTTT
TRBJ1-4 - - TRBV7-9 CASSLVQGGEKLFF TGTGCCAGCAGCTTAGTACAGGGAGGTGAAAAACTGTTTTTT
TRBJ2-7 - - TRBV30 CAWSVPGYEQYF TGTGCCTGGAGTGTACCAGGCTACGAGCAGTACTTC
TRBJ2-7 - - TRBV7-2 CASRPGTGSYEQYF TGTGCCAGCAGGCCCGGGACTGGATCCTACGAGCAGTACTTC
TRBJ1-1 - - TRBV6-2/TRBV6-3 CASSYSYKEAFF TGTGCCAGCAGTTACTCTTACAAAGAAGCTTTCTTT
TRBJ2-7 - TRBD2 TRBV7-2 CASSLGTSGIYEQYF TGTGCCAGCAGCTTAGGGACTAGCGGGATCTACGAGCAGTACTTC
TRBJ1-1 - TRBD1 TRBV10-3 CAISTGQGLNTEAFF TGTGCCATCAGTACTGGACAGGGCTTGAACACTGAAGCTTTCTTT
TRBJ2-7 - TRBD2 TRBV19 CASSIGLAGSSYEQYF TGTGCCAGTAGTATAGGCCTAGCGGGGTCTTCCTACGAGCAGTACTTC
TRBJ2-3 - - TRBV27 CASSLLQSDTQYF TGTGCCAGCAGTTTATTACAGTCAGATACGCAGTATTTT
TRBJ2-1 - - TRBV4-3 CASSQGISISYNEQFF TGCGCCAGCAGCCAAGGTATTAGCATCTCCTACAATGAGCAGTTCTTC
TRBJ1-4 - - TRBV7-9 CASSLGRAGDEKLFF TGTGCCAGCAGCTTAGGCAGGGCGGGAGACGAAAAACTGTTTTTT
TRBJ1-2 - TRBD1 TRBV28 CASKATGRFRGYTF TGTGCCAGCAAGGCGACAGGGAGGTTTCGAGGCTACACCTTC
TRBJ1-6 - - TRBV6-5 CASSLGPPSDSPLHF TGTGCCAGCAGCCTTGGACCGCCGTCTGATTCACCCCTCCACTTT
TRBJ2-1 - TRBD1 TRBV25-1 CASRDRGDGEQFF TGTGCCAGCAGGGACAGGGGTGATGGTGAGCAGTTCTTC
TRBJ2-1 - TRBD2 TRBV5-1 CASSFSGTSYNEQFF TGCGCCAGCAGCTTTTCCGGGACTAGCTACAATGAGCAGTTCTTC
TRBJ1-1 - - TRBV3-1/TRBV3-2 CASSESRLGAFF TGTGCCAGCAGCGAATCTCGCCTTGGGGCTTTCTTT
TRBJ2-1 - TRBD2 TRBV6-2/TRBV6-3 CASSRNMKRVLAGGSYNEQFF TGTGCCAGCAGCCGTAACATGAAAAGGGTACTAGCGGGAGGCTCCTACAATGAGCAGTTCTTC